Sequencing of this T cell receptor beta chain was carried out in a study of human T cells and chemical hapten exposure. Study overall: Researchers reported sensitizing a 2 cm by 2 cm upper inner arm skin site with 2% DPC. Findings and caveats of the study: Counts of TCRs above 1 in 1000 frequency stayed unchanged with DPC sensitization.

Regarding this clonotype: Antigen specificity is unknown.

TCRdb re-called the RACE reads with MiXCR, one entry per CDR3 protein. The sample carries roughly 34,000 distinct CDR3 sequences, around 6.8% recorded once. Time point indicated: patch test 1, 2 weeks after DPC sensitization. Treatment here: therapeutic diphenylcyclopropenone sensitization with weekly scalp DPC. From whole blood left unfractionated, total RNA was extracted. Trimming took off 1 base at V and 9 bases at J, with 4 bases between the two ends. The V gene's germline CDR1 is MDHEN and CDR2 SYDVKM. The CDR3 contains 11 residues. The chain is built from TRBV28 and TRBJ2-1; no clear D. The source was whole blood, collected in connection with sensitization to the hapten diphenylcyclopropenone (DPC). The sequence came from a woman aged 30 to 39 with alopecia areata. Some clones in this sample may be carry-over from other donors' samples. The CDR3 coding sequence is TGTGCCAGCAGTTTATCGGTTGAGCAGTTCTTC. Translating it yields CASSLSVEQFF.